Below, 17 T cell receptor beta chains from the same sample are listed, as sequenced in a study of T-cell reconstitution after alpha-beta-depleted transplantation in children. TCRbeta library preparation incorporated unique molecular identifiers. TCRdb reprocessed the PCR reads via MiXCR and lists one record per CDR3 protein. The sample contains 500,000 to 600,000 distinct CDR3 sequences, approximately 20% of which appear only once. The sample was PBMCs from the stem cell graft donor, taken from the stem cell graft. These receptors were obtained from a human donor who donated a stem cell graft to a child with acute lymphoblastic leukemia.

The chain combines TRBV5-1 with TRBJ2-2; 9 bases are a match to TRBD2. With 4 bases clipped from V and 5 bases from J, the junction kept 12 bases outside the gene matches. CDR1 SGHRS and CDR2 YFSETQ come from the germline V gene. The CDR3 length is 17 residues. The DNA for the CDR3 is TGCGCCAGCAGCCCCGGGTCTAGCGGGATTCATACCGGGGAGCTGTTTTTT. It translates to CASSPGSSGIHTGELFF.

This chain connects TRBV2 to TRBJ1-5, with D maybe TRBD1 (6 bases). There are 18 residues in the CDR3. V shed 4 bases and J shed 4 bases, with 23 bases lying between them. Germline lookup yields CDR1 SNHLY and CDR2 FYNNEI. The CDR3 DNA is TGTGCCAGCAGTGTAACGTATACAGGGAACTTTTATAATCAGCCCCAGCATTTT. It encodes CASSVTYTGNFYNQPQHF.

The genes are TRBV3-1 and TRBJ2-2; D may match TRBD1 or TRBD2 (5 bases each). Trimming shortened V by 1 base and J by 4 bases, and 13 bases separated the two germline ends. The CDR3 runs 16 residues. The germline V gene has CDR1 LGHDT and CDR2 YNNKEL (reference sequence). In DNA form, the CDR3 reads TGTGCCAGCAGCCAAGTACCGGGGCCCAGCACCGGGGAGCTGTTTTTT. Its protein product is CASSQVPGPSTGELFF.

The J gene is TRBJ2-2, the V gene TRBV14; 8 bases are shared with TRBD1. The CDR3 has 16 amino acids. J lost 6 bases, V lost 2 bases, and 8 bases had no gene match. CDR1 is SGHDN, CDR2 FVKESK, per germline. CDR3 sequence reads: CASSQPGQVLPGELFF. The CDR3 bases are TGTGCCAGCAGCCAACCGGGACAGGTTCTCCCCGGGGAGCTGTTTTTT.

The V gene is TRBV5-1, the J gene TRBJ2-7, with 8 bases identical to TRBD1. The trim removed 4 bases at V and 2 bases at J, leaving 11 bases unmatched. The CDR3 is 16 residues long. Germline V lookup: CDR1 SGHRS, CDR2 YFSETQ. The CDR3 spells CASSQTPGTGAYEQYF. The CDR3 region has the DNA TGCGCCAGCAGCCAGACTCCCGGGACAGGAGCCTACGAGCAGTACTTC.

This clonotype was seen many times. The chain combines TRBV18 with TRBJ2-5; D ambiguous. Trimming removed 3 bases from V and 5 bases from J, with 4 bases in between. Germline V gives CDR1 KGHSH, CDR2 LQKENI. The CDR3 covers 11 residues. The CDR3 spells CASSPAETQYF. Here the CDR3 DNA reads TGTGCCAGCTCACCCGCGGAGACCCAGTACTTC.

For the CDR3, the DNA is TGTGCCAGCAGCCCTAGTACGGGGGGCCGCCAGTATTTT. This codes for CASSPSTGGRQYF. The rearrangement uses TRBV11-2 and TRBJ2-3; D may be TRBD2 (7 bases). Deletions cut 5 bases from V and 12 bases from J, with 18 bases between. Germline V gene sequence: CDR1 SGHAT, CDR2 FQNNGV. The CDR3 loop spans 13 amino acids. The entire variable domain, with the rest obtained from reference TRBV11-2 and TRBJ2-3, is as follows: EAGVAQSPRYKIIEKRQSVAFWCNPISGHATLYWYQQILGQGPKLLIQFQNNGVVDDSQLPKDRFSAERLKGVDSTLKIQPAKLEDSAVYLCASSPSTGGRQYFGPGTRLTVL.

The chain uses TRBV9 and TRBJ1-1; 8 nucleotides agree with TRBD1. CDR3 length: 15 residues. CDR1 SGDLS and CDR2 YYNGEE come from the germline V gene. Trimming took 3 bases from V and 0 from J; bases not matched to a gene: 4. CDR3 amino acids: CASSARQGLNTEAFF. The CDR3 DNA is TGTGCCAGCAGCGCGAGACAGGGGTTGAACACTGAAGCTTTCTTT.

The V gene is TRBV6-1, the J gene TRBJ1-3; 8 nucleotides align to TRBD1. Germline trimming cut 6 bases from V and 5 bases from J; bases unmatched to any gene: 3. Germline V gene lookup returns CDR1 MNHNS and CDR2 SASEGT. This CDR3 region has 13 residues. CDR3 coding DNA: TGTGCCAGCAGAACAGGGGGTCGAAACACCATATATTTT. Translating it yields CASRTGGRNTIYF.

This clonotype showed up many times. The J gene is TRBJ2-7, the V gene TRBV5-1, with a tentative D call TRBD1 (5 bases). The CDR3 covers 12 residues. V lost 4 bases and J 4 bases, leaving 9 bases between the germline ends. Germline V CDR1 and CDR2: SGHRS, YFSETQ. The DNA of the CDR3 is TGCGCCAGCAGCCGTGACAGTTACGAGCAGTACTTC. As protein: CASSRDSYEQYF.

This clonotype was found many times. The chain has TRBV7-2 and TRBJ2-1, with no clear D. This CDR3 has 13 amino acids. From germline, CDR1 is SGHTA and CDR2 FQGNSA. Trimming removed 3 bases from V and 6 bases from J, with 9 bases in between. The chain's CDR3 is CASSFQRVNEQFF. CDR3 coding DNA: TGTGCCAGCAGCTTCCAGAGAGTCAATGAGCAGTTCTTC.

In its sample, this clonotype was seen a few times. This chain uses TRBV5-1 with TRBJ1-4; the D is unclear. CDR3 length equals 14 residues. From germline, CDR1 is SGHRS and CDR2 YFSETQ. Trimming stripped 0 bases from V and 8 bases from J, with 11 bases between. CDR3: CASSLGGEEEKLFF. The CDR3 DNA reads TGCGCCAGCAGCTTGGGGGGAGAAGAAGAAAAACTGTTTTTT.

This sequence joins TRBV12-3 or TRBV12-4 and TRBJ2-7, with TRBD1 matching 10 bases. This CDR3 is built from 12 residues. The V segment lost 10 bases and the J segment 5 bases; nucleotides outside the gene matches: 5. As DNA, the CDR3 is TGTGCCATCCGGACAGGGGGACACGAGCAGTACTTC. This translates into CAIRTGGHEQYF.

The chain has TRBV11-1 and TRBJ2-3; 8 bases agree with TRBD2. Germline CDR1 is SGHAT and CDR2 is FQDESV (reference sequence). Germline trimming cut 0 bases from V and 0 bases from J; bases unmatched to any gene: 11. The CDR3 sequence is 19 residues long. The CDR3 sequence is CASSLAGRSGRTSTDTQYF. The CDR3 DNA reads as TGTGCCAGCAGCTTAGCGGGAAGGAGCGGGAGAACTAGCACAGATACGCAGTATTTT.

The chain uses TRBV7-9 and TRBJ1-6; 8 bases are a match to TRBD1. The J segment lost 10 bases and the V segment lost 4 bases, leaving 6 bases of the junction unmatched. This CDR3 is built from 14 residues. Germline V lookup: CDR1 SEHNR, CDR2 FQNEAQ (reference sequence). This chain's CDR3 is CASSSDRGGSPLHF. The CDR3 nucleotides are TGTGCCAGCAGCTCAGACAGGGGTGGATCACCCCTCCACTTT.

This clonotype showed up many times. This sequence joins TRBV2 and TRBJ2-5; TRBD1 matches at 7 bases. The trim removed 2 bases at V and 11 bases at J, leaving 8 bases unmatched. The CDR3 extends over 13 amino acids. Germline values: CDR1 SNHLY, CDR2 FYNNEI. CDR3 sequence: CASSETGATNQYF. The CDR3 DNA is TGTGCCAGCAGTGAAACAGGGGCCACGAATCAGTACTTC.

The V and J genes are TRBV5-1 and TRBJ2-7; TRBD1 is a possible D gene (5 bases). This CDR3 has 13 amino acids. The germline V gene has CDR1 SGHRS and CDR2 YFSETQ. Deletions cut 0 bases from V and 5 bases from J, with 9 bases between. The CDR3 is CASSLEQAHEQYF. The CDR3 DNA reads TGCGCCAGCAGCTTGGAACAGGCCCACGAGCAGTACTTC.